This TCR beta chain was identified during a study of blood T cell repertoires in COVID-19. Study-wide context: Italy, Spain and the United States were the sources of the convalescent and acute COVID-19 samples. In each case, the material was cDNA or gDNA derived from T cells, B-cell-depleted T cells, or PBMCs.

Germline assignment: CDR1 SEHNR and CDR2 FQNEAQ (reference sequence). The CDR3 is 12 residues long. V gave up 5 bases and J gave up 4 bases; unmatched junction bases: 1. In the original workflow: By means of reference gene primer amplification, nucleated cell counts were estimated. Some clones are missing from TCRdb's copy, which holds only in-frame ones; the method was immunoSEQ multiplex PCR. V and J calls and clone size follow that table, whereas D and trimming were derived from the DNA. In the table there are 120,000 to 150,000 clones, about nine tenths of which are singletons. This TCR was recovered from a woman aged 45-65 years with acute or convalescent COVID-19. What was sequenced was peripheral blood. The gene calls are TRBV7-9 and TRBJ1-2; 7 bases line up with TRBD1. DNA for the CDR3: TGTGCCAGCAGCCAGGGGGTCTATGGCTACACCTTC. Translating it yields CASSQGVYGYTF. Full variable domain (missing parts from reference TRBV7-9 and TRBJ1-2): DTGVSQNPRHKITKRGQNVTFRCDPISEHNRLYWYRQTLGQGPEFLTYFQNEAQLEKSRLLSDRFSAERPKGSFSTLEIQRTEQGDSAMYLCASSQGVYGYTFGSGTRLTVV.